This TCR beta chain came from a study of cytomegalovirus exposure and HLA in healthy donors. The study ran its PCR with 60 Vbeta and 13 Jbeta primers. Profiling relied on immunoSEQ multiplex PCR, and the TCRdb table lists in-frame clones only, not all of them. This table holds 110,000 to 150,000 clones, about 80% found once. The ends were cut back, 4 bases at V and 3 bases at J, with 13 bases in the middle. CDR3 length equals 14 residues. Germline V CDR1 and CDR2: SGHRS, YFSETQ. V and J are TRBV5-1 and TRBJ1-1; D not resolved. This receptor was taken from a woman in her thirties in good health and CMV-seronegative. The material sequenced was PBMCs. The CDR3 loop is CASSPTVVDTEAFF. The DNA of the CDR3 is TGCGCCAGCAGCCCCACGGTTGTGGACACTGAAGCTTTCTTT.